Sequencing of this T cell receptor beta chain was carried out in a study of T cell responses to AZD1222 COVID-19 vaccine (dated by TCRdb to the early 2020s). A note on the overall study: AZD1222 recipients whose second dose came at about 4 weeks and those whose second dose came at about 12 weeks were combined into one group, since spike-specific TCR depth and breadth did not differ between the two schedules. A total of 233 trial participants underwent TCR sequencing, of whom 207 received two doses of AZD1222 and some 26 received two doses of the MenACWY control vaccine. Trial participants were enrolled by age into 18-55, 56-69 and 70-plus year subgroups, with roughly 150, 30 and 60 TCR-sequenced participants respectively.

The V end loses 1 base and the J end loses 2 bases, and a stretch of 6 bases separates them. The germline V gene (reference sequence) sets CDR1 to LNHNV and CDR2 to YYDKDF. Including cysteine and phenylalanine, the CDR3 has 14 amino acids. The entry retains the CDR3 DNA only, 42 bases that are in frame from base 1. Study-level results and caveats: Spike-specific TCR breadth and depth rose significantly after two AZD1222 doses compared with day 0 and with MenACWY recipients. CD4 TCRs associated with the vaccine covered the entire spike protein, and the dominant responses were in regions 160-218 and 743-854. The 56-69-year group was small, and its depth increase did not reach significance, likely because of low power. Participants were mostly white British and included more females than males, and it was suggested by the authors that clonal diversity may have been underestimated. Because no day 14 peak-response samples were available, the repertoires could be characterized only after the peak T cell response. Nearly half of unique spike-specific TCRs reportedly recognized epitopes outside regions mutated in the B.1.351 and B.1.1.7 variants. Conclusions about previously exposed vaccinees were limited because only 6 or 7 AZD1222 recipients were SARS-CoV-2 seropositive at baseline.

The CDR3 regions of human TCRbeta chains were analyzed by immunosequencing. The study's processing was this. TCRs in the repertoires were compared against a reference library of SARS-CoV-2-specific TCRs that had been generated with the MIRA antigen-specificity platform. Breadth was defined as the fraction of unique TCRs that were SARS-CoV-2-associated, and depth was defined as the fraction of total T cells that were SARS-CoV-2-associated. Each spike-specific TCR was assigned to its reactive spike region and to a CD4 or CD8 class using the MIRA data. Log10-transformed breadth and depth values were compared by one-way ANOVA with Sidak's multiple comparisons tests. Sourced from immuneACCESS, this table was stored by TCRdb with only in-frame sequences that have V and J called. A share of the clones is absent; for the studies checked, an unresolved V gene accounts for under half, and the remainder has no known explanation. The D gene and trimming were derived from the DNA, and the V and J assignments and clone size from that table. For this sample there are over 120,000 clones; about 94% appear just once. Under 6.5% of the sample rests with the top ten.

With respect to this clone: The target of this receptor is not known. Per-base quality was not reported, and no clone a single base away is much larger than it.

The time point label, read with the paper, signifies: baseline before first vaccination. Samples from vaccinated people were obtained from the UK trials COV001 and COV002, which included a single-blind randomized controlled phase 2/3 trial of AZD1222 (ChAdOx1 nCoV-19) in healthy adults. For TCRbeta chain sequencing, PBMC samples were collected from trial participants at day 0 and at day 28 after the second dose. The receptor was isolated from an adult in good health. The chain was built from TRBV15 and TRBJ2-1; perhaps TRBD2 is the D gene, with 6 bases matching. Specimen: peripheral blood, collected on day 0 of AZD1222 vaccination. This receptor carries the CDR3 CATSRGGAYNEQFF. The DNA is TGTGCCACCAGCAGAGGCGGGGCCTACAATGAGCAGTTCTTC. With the portions outside the CDR3 filled from the reference TRBV15 and TRBJ2-1 genes, the complete variable region becomes DAMVIQNPRYQVTQFGKPVTLSCSQTLNHNVMYWYQQKSSQAPKLLFHYYDKDFNNEADTPDNFQSRRPNTSFCFLDIRSPGLGDTAMYLCATSRGGAYNEQFFGPGTRLTVL.